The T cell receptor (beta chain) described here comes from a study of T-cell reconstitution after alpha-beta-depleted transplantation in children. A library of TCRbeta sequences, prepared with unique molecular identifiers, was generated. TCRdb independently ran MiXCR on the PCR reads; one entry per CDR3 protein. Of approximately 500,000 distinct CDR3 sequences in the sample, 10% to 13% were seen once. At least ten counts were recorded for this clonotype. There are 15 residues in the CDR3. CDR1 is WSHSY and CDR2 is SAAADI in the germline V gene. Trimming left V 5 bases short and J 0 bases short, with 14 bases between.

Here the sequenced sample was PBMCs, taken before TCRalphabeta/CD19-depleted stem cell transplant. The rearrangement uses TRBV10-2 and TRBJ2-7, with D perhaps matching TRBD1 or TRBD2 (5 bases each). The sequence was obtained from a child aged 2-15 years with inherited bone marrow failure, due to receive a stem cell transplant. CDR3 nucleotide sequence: TGCGCCAGCAGTCTTGGGGGTGCTCCCTCCTACGAGCAGTACTTC. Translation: CASSLGGAPSYEQYF.